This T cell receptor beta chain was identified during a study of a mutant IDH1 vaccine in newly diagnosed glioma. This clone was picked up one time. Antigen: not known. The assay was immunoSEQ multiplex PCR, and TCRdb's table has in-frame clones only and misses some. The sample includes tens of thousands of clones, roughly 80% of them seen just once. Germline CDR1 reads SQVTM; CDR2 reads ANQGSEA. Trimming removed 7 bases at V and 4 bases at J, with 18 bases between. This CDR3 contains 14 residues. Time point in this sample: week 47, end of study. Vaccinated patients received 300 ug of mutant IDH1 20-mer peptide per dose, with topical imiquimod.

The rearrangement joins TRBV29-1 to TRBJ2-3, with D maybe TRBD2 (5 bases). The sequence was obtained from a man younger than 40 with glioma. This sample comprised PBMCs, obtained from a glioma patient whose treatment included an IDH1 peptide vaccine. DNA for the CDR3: TGCAGCGGCCGGACTGTGACTCCCTCAGATACGCAGTATTTT. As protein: CSGRTVTPSDTQYF.